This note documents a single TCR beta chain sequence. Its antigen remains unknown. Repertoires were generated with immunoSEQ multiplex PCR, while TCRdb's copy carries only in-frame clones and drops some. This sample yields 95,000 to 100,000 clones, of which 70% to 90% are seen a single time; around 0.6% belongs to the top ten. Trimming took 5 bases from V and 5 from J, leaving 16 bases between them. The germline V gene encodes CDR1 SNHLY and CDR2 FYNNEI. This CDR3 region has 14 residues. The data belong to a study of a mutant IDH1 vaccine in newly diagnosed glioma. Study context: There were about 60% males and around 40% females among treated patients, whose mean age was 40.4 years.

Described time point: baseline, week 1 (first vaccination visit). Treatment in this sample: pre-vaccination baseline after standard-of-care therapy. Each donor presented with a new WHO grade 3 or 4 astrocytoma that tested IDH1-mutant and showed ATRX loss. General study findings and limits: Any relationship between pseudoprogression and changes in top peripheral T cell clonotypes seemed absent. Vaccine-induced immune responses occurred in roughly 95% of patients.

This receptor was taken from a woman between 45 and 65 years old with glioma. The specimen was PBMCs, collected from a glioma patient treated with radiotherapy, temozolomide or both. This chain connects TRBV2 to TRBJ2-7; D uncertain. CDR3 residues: CASSPLGLRNEQYF. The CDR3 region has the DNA TGTGCCAGCAGTCCTCTAGGTCTAAGGAACGAGCAGTACTTC.